The following is a T cell receptor beta chain sequence with its context. The germline gene is not matched at one end of the junction; a read error may be the cause. This specimen belongs to a study of CD8+CD57+ T cells in acquired aplastic anemia. On the study more broadly: DNA per sorted CD4+ or CD8+ sample ranged roughly 0.17 to 27.4 ug, averaging around 3.1 ug.

The germline CDR1 and CDR2 sequences are ENHRY and SYGVKD. The CDR3 is 15 residues long. Template material for TCR beta VDJ and CDR3 profiling consisted of genomic DNA. Via MiXCR, TCRdb re-called the reads, giving one row per CDR3 protein. The sample lists approximately 380,000 distinct CDR3 sequences, roughly 64% occurring once. This rearrangement joins TRBV10-3 to TRBJ1-4, with a weak D call TRBD1 (6 bases). The sample comprised sorted CD4+, CD8+, or CD8+CD57+ T cells (not recorded which) from PBMCs. The origin of this receptor is a human donor in good health, serving as a control. CDR3 sequence: CAIRASGDCNEKLFF. CDR3 DNA sequence: TGTGCCATTCGTGCTTCAGGGGATTGTAATGAAAAACTGTTCTTT.